The T cell receptor beta chain under discussion was sequenced for a study of blood T cell repertoires in COVID-19 (dated by TCRdb to the early 2020s). For context, the study as a whole: Samples covering the acute and convalescent phases of COVID-19 were provided by collaborators in the United States, Italy and Spain. Where available, HLA class I and class II types were obtained from metadata supplied by the sample provider rather than from assay-based typing. Nearly every sample came with metadata listing a de-identified subject ID, COVID-19 status, age in years and sex. A freely available public database, intended as a resource for researchers studying the immune response to SARS-CoV-2, is where the repertoires were released. The samples were drawn from the first 160 participants of the ongoing ImmuneRACE study and from 1,254 subjects provided by 6 global collaborators. Subjects who had been exposed to COVID-19, were actively infected with it, or had recovered from it provided the deeply sampled blood TCRbeta repertoires that made up the dataset. The material from the prospective study consisted of cDNA or gDNA derived from T cells, B-cell-depleted T cells, or PBMCs.

TCRbeta CDR3 regions were amplified from genomic DNA using the immunoSEQ Assay, a bias-controlled multiplex PCR. Turning to the authors' computational methods: The number of nucleated cells in each sample was estimated from the amplification of reference gene primers within the assay. To quantify the absolute abundance of each unique TCRbeta CDR3 rearrangement, sequence reads were collapsed and filtered. For each sample, productive Simpson clonality was calculated by taking the square root of Simpson's diversity index across productive rearrangements. In TCRdb, the immuneACCESS table is reduced to in-frame sequences with V and J assigned. These tables do not hold every clone; where another copy was compared, an unresolved V gene accounts for under half, and the others remain unexplained. That table furnishes V, J and clone size, whereas the DNA furnished D and trimming. The sample yields more than 200,000 clones; around nine tenths were counted once. 1.5% to 2% of the sample goes to the ten largest clones.

Enrolling through a virtual design, the prospective study's participants ranged in age from roughly 18 to 90 years and lived across roughly 24 United States geographic areas. To assign participants to cohorts, the prospective study relied on clinical history that participants themselves reported in a screening survey and a study questionnaire. For ImmuneRACE Cohort 3, a participant was defined as recovered based on two consecutive negative NP/OP PCR tests, clearance by a healthcare professional, or resolution of symptoms. In the prospective study, mobile phlebotomists collected whole blood, serum and a nasopharyngeal or oropharyngeal swab from each participant. Participants in the prospective study had the option to provide additional blood draws and questionnaires over a roughly 2-month period. Before DNA extraction, blood samples from the prospective study were shipped at room temperature or frozen.

Per the germline V gene, MDHEN is the CDR1 and SYDVKM is the CDR2. Trimming takes 6 bases off V and 4 bases off J; junction bases not matched to a gene: 11. The CDR3 runs 15 amino acids, cysteine and phenylalanine included. Only the CDR3 region is kept as DNA, spanning 45 bases read in frame from base 1. This clone showed up just once. This clone's antigen is unknown. One base away there is no much larger clone; base qualities are not given. Broad study findings and their caveats: The quantity of clinical and demographic metadata differed by source and by participant and was supplied without curation.

Here the chain combines TRBV28 and TRBJ1-2, with 7 bases aligning to TRBD1. The receptor comes from a woman aged 45 to 65 who had recovered from COVID-19. The sample comprised PBMCs or T cells enriched from blood (not recorded which). The CDR3 sequence is CASSQRQGPSYGYTF. The base sequence is TGTGCCAGCAGCCAGAGACAGGGACCTTCCTATGGCTACACCTTC.